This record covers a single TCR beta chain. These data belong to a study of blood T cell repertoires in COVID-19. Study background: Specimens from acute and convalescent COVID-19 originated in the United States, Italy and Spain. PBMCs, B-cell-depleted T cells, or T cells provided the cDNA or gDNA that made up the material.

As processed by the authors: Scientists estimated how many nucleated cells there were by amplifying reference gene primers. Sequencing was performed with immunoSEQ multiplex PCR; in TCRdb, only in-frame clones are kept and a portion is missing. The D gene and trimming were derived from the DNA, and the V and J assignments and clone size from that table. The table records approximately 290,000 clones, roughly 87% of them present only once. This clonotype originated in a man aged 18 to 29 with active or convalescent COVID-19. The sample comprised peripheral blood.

CDR3 in DNA: TGCAGTGCTATTTACTACGAGCAGTACTTC. Amino acid sequence: CSAIYYEQYF. The gene calls are TRBV20-1 and TRBJ2-7; D is ambiguous. Germline CDR1 is DFQATT and CDR2 is SNEGSKA (reference sequence). V lost 4 bases to trimming and J lost 3 bases, with 4 bases between them. The CDR3 is made up of 10 amino acids.